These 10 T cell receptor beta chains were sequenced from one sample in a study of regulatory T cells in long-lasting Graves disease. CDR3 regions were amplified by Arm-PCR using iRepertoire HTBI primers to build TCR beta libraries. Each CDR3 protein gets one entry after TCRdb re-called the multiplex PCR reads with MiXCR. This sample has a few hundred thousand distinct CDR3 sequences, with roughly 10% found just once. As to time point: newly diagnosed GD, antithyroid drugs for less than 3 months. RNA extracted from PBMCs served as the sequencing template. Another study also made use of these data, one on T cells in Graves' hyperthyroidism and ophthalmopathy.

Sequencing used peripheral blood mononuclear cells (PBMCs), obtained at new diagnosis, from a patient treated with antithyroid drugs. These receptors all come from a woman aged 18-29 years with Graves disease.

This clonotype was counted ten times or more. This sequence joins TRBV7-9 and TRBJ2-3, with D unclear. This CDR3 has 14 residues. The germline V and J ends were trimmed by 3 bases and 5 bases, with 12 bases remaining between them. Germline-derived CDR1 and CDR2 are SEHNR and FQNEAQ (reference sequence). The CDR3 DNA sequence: TGTGCCAGCAGCTTCTGGGGATGGAGAGATACGCAGTATTTT. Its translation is CASSFWGWRDTQYF.

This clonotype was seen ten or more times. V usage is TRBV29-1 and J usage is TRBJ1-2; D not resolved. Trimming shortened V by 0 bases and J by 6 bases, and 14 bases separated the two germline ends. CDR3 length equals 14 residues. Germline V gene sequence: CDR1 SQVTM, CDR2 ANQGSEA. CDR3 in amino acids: CSVEDQERTDGYTF. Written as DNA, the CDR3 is TGCAGCGTTGAAGATCAGGAGCGCACCGATGGCTACACCTTC.

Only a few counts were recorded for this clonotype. The CDR3 sequence is CASTGQIHPEAFF. CDR3 DNA: TGTGCCAGCACCGGACAGATTCATCCTGAAGCTTTCTTT. The chain is built from TRBV7-9 and TRBJ1-1, with D perhaps TRBD1 (6 bases). From germline, CDR1 is SEHNR and CDR2 FQNEAQ (reference sequence). Trimming left V 7 bases short and J 6 bases short, with 15 bases between. This CDR3 contains 13 residues. Full variable domain (missing parts from reference TRBV7-9 and TRBJ1-1): DTGVSQNPRHKITKRGQNVTFRCDPISEHNRLYWYRQTLGQGPEFLTYFQNEAQLEKSRLLSDRFSAERPKGSFSTLEIQRTEQGDSAMYLCASTGQIHPEAFFGQGTRLTVV.

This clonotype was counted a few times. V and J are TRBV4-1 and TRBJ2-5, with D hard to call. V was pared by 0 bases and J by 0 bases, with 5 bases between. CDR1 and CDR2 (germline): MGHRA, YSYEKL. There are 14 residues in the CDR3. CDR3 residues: CASSQEGNQETQYF. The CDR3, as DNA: TGCGCCAGCAGCCAAGAGGGCAACCAAGAGACCCAGTACTTC.

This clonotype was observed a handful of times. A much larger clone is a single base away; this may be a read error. The CDR3 spells CASSHSSRSEQYF. The CDR3 bases are TGTGCCAGCAGTCACTCGTCTAGAAGCGAGCAGTACTTC. This rearrangement joins TRBV6-5 to TRBJ2-7; D is ambiguous. The CDR3 is made up of 13 amino acids. The V gene's germline CDR1 is MNHEY and CDR2 SVGAGI.

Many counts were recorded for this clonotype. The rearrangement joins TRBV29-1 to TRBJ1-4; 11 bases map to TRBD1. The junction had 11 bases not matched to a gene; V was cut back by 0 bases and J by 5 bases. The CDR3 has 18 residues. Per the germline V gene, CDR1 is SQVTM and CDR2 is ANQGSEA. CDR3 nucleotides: TGCAGCGTTGAAGACCGGGACAGGGGGACTAACGGAAATGAAAAACTGTTTTTT. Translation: CSVEDRDRGTNGNEKLFF.

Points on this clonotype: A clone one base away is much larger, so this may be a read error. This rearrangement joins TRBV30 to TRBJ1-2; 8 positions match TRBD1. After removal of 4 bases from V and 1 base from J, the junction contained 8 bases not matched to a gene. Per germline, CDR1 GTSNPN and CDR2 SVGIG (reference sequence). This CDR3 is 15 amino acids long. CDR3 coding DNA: TGTGCCTGGACGTTATGGACAGGGATTAACTATGGCTACACCTTC. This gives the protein CAWTLWTGINYGYTF.

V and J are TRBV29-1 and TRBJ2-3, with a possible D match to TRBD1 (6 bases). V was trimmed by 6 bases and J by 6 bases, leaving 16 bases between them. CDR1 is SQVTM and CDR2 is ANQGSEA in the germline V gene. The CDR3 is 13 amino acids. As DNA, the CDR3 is TGCAGCGTAACATCTGGGGGCGGGGATACGCAGTATTTT. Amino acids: CSVTSGGGDTQYF.

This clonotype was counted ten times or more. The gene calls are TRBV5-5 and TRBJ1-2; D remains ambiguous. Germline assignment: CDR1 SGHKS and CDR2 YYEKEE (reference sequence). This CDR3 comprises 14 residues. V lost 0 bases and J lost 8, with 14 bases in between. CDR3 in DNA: TGTGCCAGCAGCTTGGGGATTCGGACCGGAGGCTACACCTTC. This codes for CASSLGIRTGGYTF. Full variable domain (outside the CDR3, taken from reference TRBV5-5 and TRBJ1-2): DAGVTQSPTHLIKTRGQQVTLRCSPISGHKSVSWYQQVLGQGPQFIFQYYEKEERGRGNFPDRFSARQFPNYSSELNVNALLLGDSALYLCASSLGIRTGGYTFGSGTRLTVV.

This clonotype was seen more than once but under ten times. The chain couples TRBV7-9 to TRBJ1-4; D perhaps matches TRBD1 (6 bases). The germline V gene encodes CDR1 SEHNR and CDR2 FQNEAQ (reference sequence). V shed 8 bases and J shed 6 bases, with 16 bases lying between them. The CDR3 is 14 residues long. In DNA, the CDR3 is TGTGCCAGCGCTGTGGGGGGGGCTGATGAAAAACTGTTTTTT. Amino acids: CASAVGGADEKLFF.